A single T cell receptor beta chain is shown here with its context. Its antigen is currently unknown. CDR1 and CDR2 from the germline V gene are LNHNV and YYDKDF (reference sequence). The germline V and J ends were trimmed by 0 bases and 3 bases, with 6 bases remaining between them. The CDR3 length is 14 residues. The use of a sample-barcoded 5' primer and a J-beta primer mix characterized a second PCR of 7 to 11 cycles. Each TCR beta cDNA got a 12-nucleotide random molecular identifier. MiXCR was run by TCRdb on the 5' RACE reads, yielding one entry per CDR3 protein. The data hold some 1 million distinct CDR3 sequences, with 35% to 55% observed a single time. The data were taken from a study of blood T cells in healthy people across ages. General study points: It was not known whether donors were CMV positive (a possible confounder of expanded clonotype changes). Strongly correlated with naive T cell percentage was TCR beta diversity.

The chain recombines TRBV15 with TRBJ2-1; the D is unclear. The sample comprised blood. The TCR was taken from a woman aged 60 to 75 in good health. CDR3 DNA sequence: TGTGCCACCAGCAGAGAAGTCAGCTACAATGAGCAGTTCTTC. Protein sequence: CATSREVSYNEQFF.